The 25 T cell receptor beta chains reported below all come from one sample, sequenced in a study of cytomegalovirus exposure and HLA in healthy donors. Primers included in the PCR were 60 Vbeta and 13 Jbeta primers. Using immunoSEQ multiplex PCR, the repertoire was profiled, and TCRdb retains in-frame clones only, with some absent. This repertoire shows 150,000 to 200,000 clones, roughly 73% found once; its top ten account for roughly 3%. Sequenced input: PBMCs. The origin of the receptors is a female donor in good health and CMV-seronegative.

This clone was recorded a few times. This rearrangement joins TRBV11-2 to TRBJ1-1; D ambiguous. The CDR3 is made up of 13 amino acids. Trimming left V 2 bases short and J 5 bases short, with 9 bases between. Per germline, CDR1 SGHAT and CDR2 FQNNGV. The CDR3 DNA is TGTGCCAGCAGCTTAACAAGCAGGACTGAAGCTTTCTTT. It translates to CASSLTSRTEAFF.

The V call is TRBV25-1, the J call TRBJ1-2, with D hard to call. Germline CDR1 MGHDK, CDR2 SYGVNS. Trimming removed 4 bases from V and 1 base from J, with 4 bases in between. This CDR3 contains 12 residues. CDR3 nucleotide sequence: TGTGCCAGCAGTGGAGTTAACTATGGCTACACCTTC. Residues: CASSGVNYGYTF.

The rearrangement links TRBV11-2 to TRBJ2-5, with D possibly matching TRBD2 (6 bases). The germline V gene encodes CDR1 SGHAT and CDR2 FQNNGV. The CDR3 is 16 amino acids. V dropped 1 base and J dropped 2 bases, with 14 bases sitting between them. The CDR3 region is CASSLAGGALQETQYF. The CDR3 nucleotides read TGTGCCAGCAGCTTAGCAGGCGGGGCGCTTCAAGAGACCCAGTACTTC.

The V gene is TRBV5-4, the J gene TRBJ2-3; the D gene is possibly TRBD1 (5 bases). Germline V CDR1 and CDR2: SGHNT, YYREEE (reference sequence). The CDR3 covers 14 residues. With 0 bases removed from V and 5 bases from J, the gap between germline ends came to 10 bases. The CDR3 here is CASSLAGIGDTQYF. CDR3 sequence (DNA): TGTGCCAGCAGCTTGGCAGGGATTGGAGATACGCAGTATTTT.

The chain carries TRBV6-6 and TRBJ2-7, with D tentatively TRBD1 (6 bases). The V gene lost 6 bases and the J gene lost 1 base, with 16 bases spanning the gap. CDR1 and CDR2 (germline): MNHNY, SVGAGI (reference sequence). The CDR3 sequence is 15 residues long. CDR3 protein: CASRIVLDRSYEQYF. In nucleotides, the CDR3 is TGTGCCAGCAGAATCGTTTTGGACAGATCCTACGAGCAGTACTTC.

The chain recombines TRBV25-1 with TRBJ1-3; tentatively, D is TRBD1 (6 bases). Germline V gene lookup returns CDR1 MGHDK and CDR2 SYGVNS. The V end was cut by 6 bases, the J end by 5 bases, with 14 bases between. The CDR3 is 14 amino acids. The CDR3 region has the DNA TGTGCCAGCAGGGACAGAGAAATCAGAAACACCATATATTTT. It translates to CASRDREIRNTIYF.

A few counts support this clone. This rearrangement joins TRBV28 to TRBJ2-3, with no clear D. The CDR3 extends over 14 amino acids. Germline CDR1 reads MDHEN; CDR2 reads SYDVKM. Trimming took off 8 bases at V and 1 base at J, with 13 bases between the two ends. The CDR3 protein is CASLPAIGTDTQYF. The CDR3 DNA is TGTGCCAGCCTCCCTGCGATCGGCACAGATACGCAGTATTTT.

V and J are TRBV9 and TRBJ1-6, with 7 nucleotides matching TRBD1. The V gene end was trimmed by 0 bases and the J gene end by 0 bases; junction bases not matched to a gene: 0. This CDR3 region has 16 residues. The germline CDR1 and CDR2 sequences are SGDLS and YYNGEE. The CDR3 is CASSVGQGSYNSPLHF. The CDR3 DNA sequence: TGTGCCAGCAGCGTAGGACAGGGCTCCTATAATTCACCCCTCCACTTT.

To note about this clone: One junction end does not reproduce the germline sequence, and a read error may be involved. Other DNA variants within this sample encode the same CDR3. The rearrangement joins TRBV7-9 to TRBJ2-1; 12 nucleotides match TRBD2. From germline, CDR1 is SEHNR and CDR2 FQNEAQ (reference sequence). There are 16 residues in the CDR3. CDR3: CASRPRLAGVNNEQFF. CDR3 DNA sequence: TGTGCCAGCAGGCCTCGACTAGCGGGGGTCAACAATGAACAGTTCTTC.

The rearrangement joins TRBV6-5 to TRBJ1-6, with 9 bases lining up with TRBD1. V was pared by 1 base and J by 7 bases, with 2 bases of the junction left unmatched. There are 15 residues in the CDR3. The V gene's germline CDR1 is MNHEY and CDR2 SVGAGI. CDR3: CASSYWDRENSPLHF. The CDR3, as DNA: TGTGCCAGCAGTTACTGGGACAGGGAAAATTCACCCCTCCACTTT.

DNA of the CDR3: TGTGCCAGCAGGGACCCGGGACAGGGGACCTACGAGCAGTACTTC. Its protein product is CASRDPGQGTYEQYF. The V gene is TRBV25-1, the J gene TRBJ2-7, with TRBD1 identical over 10 bases. With 6 bases clipped from V and 2 bases from J, the junction kept 7 bases outside the gene matches. The CDR3 runs 15 residues. Per germline, CDR1 MGHDK and CDR2 SYGVNS.

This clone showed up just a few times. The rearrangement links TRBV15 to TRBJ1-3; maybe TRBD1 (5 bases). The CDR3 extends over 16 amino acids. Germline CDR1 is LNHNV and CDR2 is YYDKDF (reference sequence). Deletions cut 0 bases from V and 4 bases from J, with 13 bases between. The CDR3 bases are TGTGCCACCAGCAGAGATCGAAGGGGCCCAGGAAACACCATATATTTT. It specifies CATSRDRRGPGNTIYF.

The CDR3 sequence is CASSQEGGQLGQQYF. The CDR3 nucleotides are TGCGCCAGCAGCCAAGAAGGCGGGCAGCTAGGGCAGCAGTACTTC. The chain uses TRBV4-3 and TRBJ2-7, with a weak D call TRBD2 (5 bases). Germline V gives CDR1 LGHNA, CDR2 YSLEER. The germline V and J ends were trimmed by 0 bases and 8 bases, with 17 bases remaining between them. The CDR3 extends over 15 amino acids.

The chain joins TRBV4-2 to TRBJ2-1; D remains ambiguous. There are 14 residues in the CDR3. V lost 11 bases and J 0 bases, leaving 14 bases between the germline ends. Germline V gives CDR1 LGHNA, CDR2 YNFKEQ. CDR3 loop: CASQTLVSYNEQFF. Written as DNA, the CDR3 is TGTGCCTCCCAGACTTTAGTCTCCTACAATGAGCAGTTCTTC.

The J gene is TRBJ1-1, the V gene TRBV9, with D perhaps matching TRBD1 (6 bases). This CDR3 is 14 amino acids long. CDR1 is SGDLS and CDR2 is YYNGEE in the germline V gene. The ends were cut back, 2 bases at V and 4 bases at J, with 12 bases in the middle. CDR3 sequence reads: CASSVADRRTEAFF. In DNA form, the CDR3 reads TGTGCCAGCAGCGTCGCCGACAGGCGCACTGAAGCTTTCTTT.

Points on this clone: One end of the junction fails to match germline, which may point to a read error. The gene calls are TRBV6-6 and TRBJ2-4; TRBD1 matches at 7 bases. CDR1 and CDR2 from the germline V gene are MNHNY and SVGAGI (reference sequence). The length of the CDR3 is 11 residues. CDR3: CASYSQGVVGF. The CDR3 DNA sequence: TGTGCCAGCTATTCGCAGGGGGTGGTGGGTTTC.

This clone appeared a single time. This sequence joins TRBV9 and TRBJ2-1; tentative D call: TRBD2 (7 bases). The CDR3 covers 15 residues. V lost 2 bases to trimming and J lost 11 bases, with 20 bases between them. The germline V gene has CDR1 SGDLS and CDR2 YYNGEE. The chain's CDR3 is CASSVVSQGGGKQFF. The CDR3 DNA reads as TGTGCCAGCAGCGTTGTATCTCAGGGAGGGGGGAAGCAGTTCTTC. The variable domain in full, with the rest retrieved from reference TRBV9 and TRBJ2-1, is DSGVTQTPKHLITATGQRVTLRCSPRSGDLSVYWYQQSLDQGLQFLIQYYNGEERAKGNILERFSAQQFPDLHSELNLSSLELGDSALYFCASSVVSQGGGKQFFGPGTRLTVL.

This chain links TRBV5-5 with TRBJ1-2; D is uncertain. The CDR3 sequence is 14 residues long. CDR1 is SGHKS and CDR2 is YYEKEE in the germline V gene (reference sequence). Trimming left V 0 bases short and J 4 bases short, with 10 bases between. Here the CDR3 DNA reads TGTGCCAGCAGCTTGGCGGGGATTTCCTATGGCTACACCTTC. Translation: CASSLAGISYGYTF.

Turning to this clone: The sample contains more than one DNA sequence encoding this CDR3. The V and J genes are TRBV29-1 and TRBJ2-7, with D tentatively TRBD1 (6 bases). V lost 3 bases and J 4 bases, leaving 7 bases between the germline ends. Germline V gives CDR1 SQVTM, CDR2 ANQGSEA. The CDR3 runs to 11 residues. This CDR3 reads CSVEDSYEQYF. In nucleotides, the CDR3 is TGCAGCGTTGAGGACAGTTACGAGCAGTACTTC.

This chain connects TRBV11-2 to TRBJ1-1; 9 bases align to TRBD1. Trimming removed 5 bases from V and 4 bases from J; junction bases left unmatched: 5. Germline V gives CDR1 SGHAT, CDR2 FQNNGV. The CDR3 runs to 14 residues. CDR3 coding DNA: TGTGCCAGCAGCCGTACAGGGGGCACCACTGAAGCTTTCTTT. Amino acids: CASSRTGGTTEAFF.

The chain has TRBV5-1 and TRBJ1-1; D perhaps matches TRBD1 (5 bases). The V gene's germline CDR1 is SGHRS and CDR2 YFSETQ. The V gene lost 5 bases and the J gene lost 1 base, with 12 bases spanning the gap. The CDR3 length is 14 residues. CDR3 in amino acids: CASRVGQGNTEAFF. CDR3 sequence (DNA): TGCGCCAGCAGAGTAGGGCAGGGGAACACTGAAGCTTTCTTT.

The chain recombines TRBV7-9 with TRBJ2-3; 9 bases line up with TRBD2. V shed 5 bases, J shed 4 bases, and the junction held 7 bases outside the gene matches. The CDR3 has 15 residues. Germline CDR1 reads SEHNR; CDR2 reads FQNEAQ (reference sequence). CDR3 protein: CASSPIIAGADTQYF. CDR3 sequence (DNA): TGTGCCAGCAGCCCGATAATAGCGGGAGCAGATACGCAGTATTTT.

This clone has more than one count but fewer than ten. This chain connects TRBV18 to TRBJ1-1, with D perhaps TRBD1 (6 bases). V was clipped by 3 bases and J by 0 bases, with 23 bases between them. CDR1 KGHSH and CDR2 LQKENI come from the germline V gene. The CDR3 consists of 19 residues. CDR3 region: CASSPGGQRGTIMNTEAFF. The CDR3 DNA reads TGTGCCAGCTCACCGGGTGGACAGAGGGGGACGATCATGAACACTGAAGCTTTCTTT. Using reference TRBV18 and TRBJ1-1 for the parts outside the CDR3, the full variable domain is NAGVMQNPRHLVRRRGQEARLRCSPMKGHSHVYWYRQLPEEGLKFMVYLQKENIIDESGMPKERFSAEFPKEGPSILRIQQVVRGDSAAYFCASSPGGQRGTIMNTEAFFGQGTRLTVV.

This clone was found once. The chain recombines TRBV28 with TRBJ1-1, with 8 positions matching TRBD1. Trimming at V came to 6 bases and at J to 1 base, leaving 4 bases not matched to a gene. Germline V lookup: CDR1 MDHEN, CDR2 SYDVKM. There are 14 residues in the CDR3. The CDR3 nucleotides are TGTGCCAGCAGCCCAGGGGGCGAGAACACTGAAGCTTTCTTT. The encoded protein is CASSPGGENTEAFF.

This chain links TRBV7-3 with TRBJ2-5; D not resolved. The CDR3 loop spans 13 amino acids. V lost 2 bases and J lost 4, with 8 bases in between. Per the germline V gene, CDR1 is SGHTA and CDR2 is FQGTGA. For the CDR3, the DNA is TGTGCCAGCAGCTTAGGGCAGAGAGAGACCCAGTACTTC. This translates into CASSLGQRETQYF.